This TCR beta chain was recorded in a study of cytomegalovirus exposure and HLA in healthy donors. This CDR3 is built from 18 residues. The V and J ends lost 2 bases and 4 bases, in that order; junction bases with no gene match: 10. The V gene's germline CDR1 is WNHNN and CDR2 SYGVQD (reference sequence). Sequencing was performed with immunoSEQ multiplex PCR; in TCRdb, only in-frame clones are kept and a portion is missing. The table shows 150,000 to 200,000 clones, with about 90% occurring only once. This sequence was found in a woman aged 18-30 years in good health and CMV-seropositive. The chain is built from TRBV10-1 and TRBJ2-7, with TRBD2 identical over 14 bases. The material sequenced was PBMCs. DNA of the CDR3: TGCGCCAGCAGTGAGCTCCCCGGGACTAGCGGGAGAGAATACGAGCAGTACTTC. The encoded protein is CASSELPGTSGREYEQYF.